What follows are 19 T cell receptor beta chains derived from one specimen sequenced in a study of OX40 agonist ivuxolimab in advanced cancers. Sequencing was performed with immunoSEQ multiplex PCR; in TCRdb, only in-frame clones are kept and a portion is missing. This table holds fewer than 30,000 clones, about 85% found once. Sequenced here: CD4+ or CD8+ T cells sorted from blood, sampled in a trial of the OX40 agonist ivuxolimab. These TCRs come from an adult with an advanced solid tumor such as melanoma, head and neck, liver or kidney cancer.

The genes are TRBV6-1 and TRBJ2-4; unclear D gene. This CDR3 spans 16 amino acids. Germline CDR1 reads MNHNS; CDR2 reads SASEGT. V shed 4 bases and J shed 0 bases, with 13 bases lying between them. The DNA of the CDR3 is TGTGCCAGCAGTGGTTCGTATCCTCTAGCCAAAAACATTCAGTACTTC. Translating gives CASSGSYPLAKNIQYF.

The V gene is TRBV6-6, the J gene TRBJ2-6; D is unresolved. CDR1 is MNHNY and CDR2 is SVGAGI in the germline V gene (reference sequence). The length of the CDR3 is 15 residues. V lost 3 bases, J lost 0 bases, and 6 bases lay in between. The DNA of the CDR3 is TGTGCCAGCAGTTATTCGGACTCTGGGGCCAACGTCCTGACTTTC. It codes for CASSYSDSGANVLTF.

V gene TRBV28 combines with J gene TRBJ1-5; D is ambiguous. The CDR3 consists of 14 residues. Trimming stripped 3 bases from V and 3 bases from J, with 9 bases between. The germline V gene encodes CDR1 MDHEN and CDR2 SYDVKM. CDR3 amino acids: CASSLASINQPQHF. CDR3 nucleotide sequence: TGTGCCAGCAGTTTGGCCAGCATCAATCAGCCCCAGCATTTT.

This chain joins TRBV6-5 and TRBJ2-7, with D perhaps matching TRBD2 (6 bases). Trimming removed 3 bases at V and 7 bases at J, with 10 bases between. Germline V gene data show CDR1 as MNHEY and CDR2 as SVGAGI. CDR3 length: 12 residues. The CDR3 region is CASSYNREEQYF. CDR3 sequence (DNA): TGTGCCAGCAGTTATAATCGGGAGGAGCAGTACTTC.

CDR3 nucleotide sequence: TGTGCCAGCACCCAGGGGGACGAGCAGTACTTC. Translated: CASTQGDEQYF. The chain links TRBV27 to TRBJ2-5; 7 bases fit TRBD1. Near its end, the DNA agrees better with TRBJ2-7, so the J call may be wrong. CDR3 length: 11 residues. Germline V gives CDR1 MNHEY, CDR2 SMNVEV (reference sequence).

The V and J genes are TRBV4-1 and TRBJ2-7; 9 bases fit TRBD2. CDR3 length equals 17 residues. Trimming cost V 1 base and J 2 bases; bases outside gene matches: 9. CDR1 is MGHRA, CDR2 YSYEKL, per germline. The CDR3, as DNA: TGCGCCAGCAGCCAAGGGCCTAGCGGGGTGGGCACCTACGAGCAGTACTTC. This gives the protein CASSQGPSGVGTYEQYF.

For the CDR3, the DNA is TGCGCCAGCAGCCAAGATCCCGGACTTAATCAGCCCCAGCATTTT. Protein product: CASSQDPGLNQPQHF. The chain is built from TRBV4-1 and TRBJ1-5; no reliable D call. The germline V gene encodes CDR1 MGHRA and CDR2 YSYEKL. V shed 0 bases and J shed 4 bases, with 10 bases lying between them. This CDR3 is 15 amino acids long.

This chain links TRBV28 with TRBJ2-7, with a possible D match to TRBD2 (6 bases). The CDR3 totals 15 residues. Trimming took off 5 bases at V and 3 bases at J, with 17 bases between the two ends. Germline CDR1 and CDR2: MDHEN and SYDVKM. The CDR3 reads CASSPGLGGSYEQYF. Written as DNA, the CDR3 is TGTGCCAGCAGTCCAGGACTGGGGGGAAGCTACGAGCAGTACTTC.

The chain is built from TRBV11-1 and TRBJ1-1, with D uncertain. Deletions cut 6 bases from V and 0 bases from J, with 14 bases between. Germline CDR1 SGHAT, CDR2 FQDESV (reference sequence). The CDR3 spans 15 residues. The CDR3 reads CASSLGYGLNTEAFF. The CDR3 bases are TGTGCCAGCAGTCTAGGGTACGGGCTGAACACTGAAGCTTTCTTT. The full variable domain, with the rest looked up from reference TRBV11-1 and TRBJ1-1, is EAEVAQSPRYKITEKSQAVAFWCDPISGHATLYWYRQILGQGPELLVQFQDESVVDDSQLPKDRFSAERLKGVDSTLKIQPAELGDSAMYLCASSLGYGLNTEAFFGQGTRLTVV.

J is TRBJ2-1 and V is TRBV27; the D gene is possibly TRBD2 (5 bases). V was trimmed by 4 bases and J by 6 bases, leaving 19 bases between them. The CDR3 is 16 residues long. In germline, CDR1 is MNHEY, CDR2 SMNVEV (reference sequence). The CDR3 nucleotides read TGTGCCAGCAGTTCTTCCAATTGGGGAGAGGGCAATGAGCAGTTCTTC. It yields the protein CASSSSNWGEGNEQFF.

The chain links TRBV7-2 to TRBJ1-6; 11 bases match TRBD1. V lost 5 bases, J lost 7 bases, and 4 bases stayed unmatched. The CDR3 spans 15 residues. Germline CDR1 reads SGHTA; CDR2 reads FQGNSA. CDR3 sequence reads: CASSAGTGGNSPLHF. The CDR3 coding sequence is TGTGCCAGCAGCGCGGGGACAGGGGGGAATTCACCCCTCCACTTT.

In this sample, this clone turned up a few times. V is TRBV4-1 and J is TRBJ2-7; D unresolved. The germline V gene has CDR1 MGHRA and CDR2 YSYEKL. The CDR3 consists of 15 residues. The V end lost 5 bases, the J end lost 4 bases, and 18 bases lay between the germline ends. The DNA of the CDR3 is TGCGCCAGCAGCTTAATCTGGACCAACGAGTACGAGCAGTACTTC. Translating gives CASSLIWTNEYEQYF.

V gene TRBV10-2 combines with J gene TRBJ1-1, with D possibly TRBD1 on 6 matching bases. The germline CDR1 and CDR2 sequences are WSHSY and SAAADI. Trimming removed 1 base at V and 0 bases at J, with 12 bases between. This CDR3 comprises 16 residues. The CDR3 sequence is CASSEWGARMNTEAFF. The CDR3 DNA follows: TGCGCCAGCAGTGAGTGGGGGGCGCGGATGAACACTGAAGCTTTCTTT.

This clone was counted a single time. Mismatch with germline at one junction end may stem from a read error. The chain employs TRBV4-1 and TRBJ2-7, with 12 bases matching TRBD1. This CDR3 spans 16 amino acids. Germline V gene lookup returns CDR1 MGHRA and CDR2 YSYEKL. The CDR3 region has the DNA TGTGCCAGCAGCCAAGATCCGGGACAGGGGGCGGACGAGCAGTACTTC. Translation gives CASSQDPGQGADEQYF.

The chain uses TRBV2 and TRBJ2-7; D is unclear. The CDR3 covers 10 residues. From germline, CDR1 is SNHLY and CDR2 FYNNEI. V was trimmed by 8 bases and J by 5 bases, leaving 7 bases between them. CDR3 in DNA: TGTGCCAGCTACATACACGAGCAGTACTTC. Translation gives CASYIHEQYF.

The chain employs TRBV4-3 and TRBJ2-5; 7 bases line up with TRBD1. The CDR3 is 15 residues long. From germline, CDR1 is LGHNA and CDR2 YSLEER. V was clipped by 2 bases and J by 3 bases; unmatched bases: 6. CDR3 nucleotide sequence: TGCGCCAGCAGCCAATTTACAGGGGCGGAAGAGACCCAGTACTTC. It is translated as CASSQFTGAEETQYF.

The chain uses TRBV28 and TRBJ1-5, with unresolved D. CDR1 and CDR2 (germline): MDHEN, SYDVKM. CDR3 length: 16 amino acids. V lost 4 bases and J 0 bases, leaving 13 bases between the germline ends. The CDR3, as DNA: TGTGCCAGCAGTTCGGCAGAGATGTATAGCAATCAGCCCCAGCATTTT. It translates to CASSSAEMYSNQPQHF.

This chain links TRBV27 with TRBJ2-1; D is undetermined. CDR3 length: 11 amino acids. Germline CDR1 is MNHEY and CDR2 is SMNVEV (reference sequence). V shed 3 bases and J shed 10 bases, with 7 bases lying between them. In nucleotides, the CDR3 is TGTGCCAGCAGTTTGGGCCCGGAGCAGTTCTTC. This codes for CASSLGPEQFF.

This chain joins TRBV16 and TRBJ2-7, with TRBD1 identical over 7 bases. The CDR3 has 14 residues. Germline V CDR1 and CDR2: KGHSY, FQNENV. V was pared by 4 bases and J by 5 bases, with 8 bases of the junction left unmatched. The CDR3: CASSPTGPDDEQYF. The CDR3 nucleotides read TGTGCCAGCAGCCCGACAGGGCCCGATGACGAGCAGTACTTC.